This is a list of T cell receptor beta chains from one sample in a study of T-cell memory formation after mild COVID-19. TCRdb reprocessed the 5' RACE reads with MiXCR, giving one entry per CDR3 protein. This table has fewer than 600,000 distinct CDR3 sequences, about 20% appearing once. The sample taken for sequencing was PBMCs or a T cell subset sorted from them (not recorded which). These receptors originate from an adult woman who had mild COVID-19 (a few samples of this study predate the infection). Cell type and time point are not known. The CDR3 runs from the conserved cysteine through the conserved F or W. Fields, in order: V gene, CDR3 length, D gene, J gene, clone size, CDR3 protein, CDR3 DNA. The D gene is left open where the match is weak. Size values are once, few and many counts, or a class for expanded clones, and some rows have none.

v_gene: TRBV12-3/TRBV12-4; len: 20; d_gene: NA; j_gene: TRBJ2-6; abundance: NA; CDR3aa: CASRPIPGRSSESGANVLTF; CDR3nt: TGTGCCAGCAGGCCGATCCCGGGACGCTCCTCGGAATCTGGGGCCAACGTCCTGACTTTC
v_gene: TRBV6-2/TRBV6-3; len: 16; d_gene: TRBD2; j_gene: TRBJ2-2; abundance: few; CDR3aa: CASSVSGNLYTGELFF; CDR3nt: TGTGCCAGCAGTGTTAGCGGGAATTTGTACACCGGGGAGCTGTTTTTT
v_gene: TRBV7-7; len: 13; d_gene: NA; j_gene: TRBJ2-5; abundance: few; CDR3aa: CASSPAATETQYF; CDR3nt: TGTGCCAGCAGCCCAGCAGCGACCGAGACCCAGTACTTC
v_gene: TRBV12-3/TRBV12-4; len: 16; d_gene: NA; j_gene: TRBJ2-3; abundance: few; CDR3aa: CASRGRGPSYTDTQYF; CDR3nt: TGTGCCAGCCGTGGTCGGGGCCCATCGTACACAGATACGCAGTATTTT
v_gene: TRBV10-3; len: 13; d_gene: NA; j_gene: TRBJ1-1; abundance: NA; CDR3aa: CAISDTSWIEAFF; CDR3nt: TGTGCCATCAGTGATACGTCCTGGATTGAAGCTTTCTTT
v_gene: TRBV27; len: 16; d_gene: TRBD2; j_gene: TRBJ2-1; abundance: few; CDR3aa: CATGLAGALSYNEQFF; CDR3nt: TGTGCCACCGGACTAGCGGGAGCCCTCTCCTACAATGAGCAGTTCTTC
v_gene: TRBV20-1; len: 17; d_gene: TRBD2; j_gene: TRBJ2-5; abundance: few; CDR3aa: CSARRYGGLAREETQYF; CDR3nt: TGCAGTGCTAGGCGATATGGGGGACTAGCGAGAGAAGAGACCCAGTACTTC
v_gene: TRBV5-1; len: 18; d_gene: NA; j_gene: TRBJ2-5; abundance: NA; CDR3aa: CASTHGRSSVSFGETQYF; CDR3nt: TGCGCCAGCACCCATGGGAGGAGTTCAGTAAGCTTCGGGGAGACCCAGTACTTC
v_gene: TRBV5-1; len: 14; d_gene: NA; j_gene: TRBJ2-3; abundance: NA; CDR3aa: CASSSDPGADTQYF; CDR3nt: TGCGCCAGCAGCTCTGACCCTGGCGCAGATACGCAGTATTTT
v_gene: TRBV14; len: 14; d_gene: NA; j_gene: TRBJ1-1; abundance: NA; CDR3aa: CASSQETGDTEAFF; CDR3nt: TGTGCCAGCAGCCAAGAGACGGGGGACACTGAAGCTTTCTTT